One and the same sample provided the 8 T cell receptor beta chains below, sequenced in a study of T cell repertoires in cytomegalovirus infection. These receptors are not linked to any known antigen. MiXCR, applied by TCRdb to the reads, yields one record per CDR3 protein. In the table there are roughly 310,000 distinct CDR3 sequences, about 29% of which are singletons. Here the sequenced sample was cultured PBMCs, taken from culture after CMV antigen stimulation. All receptors come from a human donor in good health (CMV status not recorded). Some clones in this sample may be carry-over from other donors' samples.

This clonotype has more than one count but fewer than ten. The V call is TRBV24-1, the J call TRBJ2-2; D gene unclear. This CDR3 comprises 14 residues. The germline V gene encodes CDR1 KGHDR and CDR2 SFDVKD. Trimming removed 7 bases from V and 4 bases from J, with 12 bases in between. The CDR3 nucleotides read TGTGCCACCAGCCCGGGCGGATTCACCGGGGAGCTGTTTTTT. Its translation: CATSPGGFTGELFF.

The rearrangement links TRBV27 to TRBJ2-1; 10 positions agree with TRBD2. The germline V gene encodes CDR1 MNHEY and CDR2 SMNVEV (reference sequence). J lost 6 bases, V lost 7 bases, and 9 bases had no gene match. There are 15 residues in the CDR3. CDR3 sequence: CASTTLAGEGNEQFF. DNA for the CDR3: TGTGCCAGCACCACCCTAGCGGGAGAGGGCAATGAGCAGTTCTTC.

This chain uses TRBV3-1 with TRBJ1-3; D is uncertain. The germline V and J ends were trimmed by 0 bases and 1 base, with 7 bases remaining between them. In germline, CDR1 is LGHDT, CDR2 YNNKEL (reference sequence). CDR3 size: 15 residues. The CDR3, as DNA: TGTGCCAGCAGCCAAGAAAAGATGTCTGGAAACACCATATATTTT. Protein sequence: CASSQEKMSGNTIYF.

This clonotype was counted only a few times. The J gene is TRBJ2-7, the V gene TRBV6-1; 16 bases match TRBD2. Germline values: CDR1 MNHNS, CDR2 SASEGT. V lost 7 bases, J lost 7 bases, and 16 bases stayed unmatched. The CDR3 runs 18 residues. CDR3 loop: CASIPMGLAGGKWREQYF. The CDR3 nucleotides read TGTGCCAGCATCCCAATGGGACTAGCGGGAGGGAAATGGAGGGAGCAGTACTTC.

This clonotype was counted a few times. V and J are TRBV11-1 and TRBJ2-5, with 7 nucleotides matching TRBD1. Germline V gene sequence: CDR1 SGHAT, CDR2 FQDESV (reference sequence). The CDR3 sequence is 15 residues long. Trimming took 5 bases from V and 5 from J; bases not matched to a gene: 11. CDR3 in DNA: TGTGCCAGCAGCATAACCGGACAGGCCCGGGAGACCCAGTACTTC. Protein: CASSITGQARETQYF.

This chain connects TRBV6-8 to TRBJ1-2; D is possibly TRBD1 (5 bases). This CDR3 has 15 residues. Per the germline V gene, CDR1 is MNHGY and CDR2 is SAAAGT. Trimming took 5 bases from V and 9 from J, leaving 22 bases between them. The CDR3 spells CASSVDRQGLFSYTF. CDR3 nucleotides: TGTGCCAGCAGTGTAGACAGACAAGGCCTATTCAGCTACACCTTC.

This clonotype was counted between two and nine times. The chain joins TRBV6-5 to TRBJ1-1, with 8 bases matching TRBD1. The germline gives CDR1 MNHEY, CDR2 SVGAGI. The CDR3 contains 15 residues. The J segment lost 7 bases and the V segment lost 2 bases, leaving 9 bases of the junction unmatched. The CDR3 DNA sequence: TGTGCCAGCAGTTACCGGTGGCAGGGGGCTGTTGAAGCTTTCTTT. Its translation is CASSYRWQGAVEAFF.

This clonotype showed up just a few times. The J gene is TRBJ1-2, the V gene TRBV4-2; D perhaps matches TRBD1 (5 bases). This CDR3 has 15 amino acids. The germline CDR1 and CDR2 sequences are LGHNA and YNFKEQ. V dropped 0 bases and J dropped 2 bases, with 10 bases sitting between them. CDR3 region: CASSQDKQENYGYTF. In DNA, the CDR3 is TGTGCCAGCAGCCAAGATAAACAGGAAAACTATGGCTACACCTTC.